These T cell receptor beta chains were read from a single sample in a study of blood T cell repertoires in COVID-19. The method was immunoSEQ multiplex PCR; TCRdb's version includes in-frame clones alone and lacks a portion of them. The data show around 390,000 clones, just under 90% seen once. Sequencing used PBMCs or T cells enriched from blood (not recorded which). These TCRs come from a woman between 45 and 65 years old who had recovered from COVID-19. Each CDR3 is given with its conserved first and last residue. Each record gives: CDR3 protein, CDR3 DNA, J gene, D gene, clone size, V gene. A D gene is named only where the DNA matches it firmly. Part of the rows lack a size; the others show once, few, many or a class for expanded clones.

CDR3: CASSQGDRIYGYTF; DNA: TGTGCCAGCAGCCAAGGGGACAGGATCTATGGCTACACCTTC; J: TRBJ1-2; D: TRBD1; size: .; V: TRBV4-2
CDR3: CASSDRLAGGVKSYEQYF; DNA: TGTGCCAGCAGTGATCGACTAGCGGGGGGAGTCAAATCCTACGAGCAGTACTTC; J: TRBJ2-7; D: TRBD2; size: .; V: TRBV2
CDR3: CASSKQPSYEQYF; DNA: TGTGCCAGCAGCAAGCAACCCAGTTACGAGCAGTACTTC; J: TRBJ2-7; D: .; size: .; V: TRBV21-1
CDR3: CASQPQGWVNTEAFF; DNA: TGTGCCAGCCAACCCCAGGGTTGGGTGAACACTGAAGCTTTCTTT; J: TRBJ1-1; D: .; size: .; V: TRBV27
CDR3: CASMETVSYEQYF; DNA: TGTGCCAGCATGGAGACTGTCTCCTACGAGCAGTACTTC; J: TRBJ2-7; D: .; size: .; V: TRBV28
CDR3: CASSSPGQGPLHEQYF; DNA: TGTGCCAGCAGCTCACCGGGACAGGGACCACTCCACGAGCAGTACTTC; J: TRBJ2-7; D: TRBD1; size: few; V: TRBV7-8
CDR3: CASSFFKPTNEKLFF; DNA: TGCGCCAGCAGCTTTTTCAAGCCAACTAATGAAAAACTGTTTTTT; J: TRBJ1-4; D: .; size: .; V: TRBV5-1
CDR3: CASRRQLADSPLHF; DNA: TGTGCCAGCAGACGACAGCTTGCGGATTCACCCCTCCACTTT; J: TRBJ1-6; D: .; size: .; V: TRBV27
CDR3: CASSLGGQGVYEQYF; DNA: TGCGCCAGCAGCTTGGGCGGACAGGGGGTCTACGAGCAGTACTTC; J: TRBJ2-7; D: TRBD1; size: .; V: TRBV5-1
CDR3: CASSQYRGENYEQYF; DNA: TGCGCCAGCAGCCAGTACCGCGGGGAAAACTACGAGCAGTACTTC; J: TRBJ2-7; D: .; size: .; V: TRBV4-3
CDR3: CASSHSKGFTDTQYF; DNA: TGTGCCAGCAGCCATAGCAAGGGGTTCACAGATACGCAGTATTTT; J: TRBJ2-3; D: .; size: .; V: TRBV3-1/TRBV3-2
CDR3: CASSESGVNTEAFF; DNA: TGTGCCAGCAGTGAATCGGGGGTGAACACTGAAGCTTTCTTT; J: TRBJ1-1; D: .; size: .; V: TRBV2
CDR3: CASSIYFGRDRDPDTEAFF; DNA: TGTGCCAGTAGTATCTACTTTGGGCGGGACAGAGATCCCGACACTGAAGCTTTCTTT; J: TRBJ1-1; D: TRBD1; size: .; V: TRBV19
CDR3: CASSSSASGGSGELFF; DNA: TGTGCTAGCAGCTCATCGGCTAGCGGGGGGTCCGGGGAGCTGTTTTTT; J: TRBJ2-2; D: TRBD2; size: .; V: TRBV7-7
CDR3: CASSGGDRVFYEQYF; DNA: TGTGCCAGCAGCGGCGGGGACAGGGTATTCTACGAGCAGTACTTC; J: TRBJ2-7; D: TRBD1; size: once; V: TRBV5-6
CDR3: CASSARTEVNEKLFF; DNA: TGCGCCAGCAGCGCCAGGACGGAGGTGAATGAAAAACTGTTTTTT; J: TRBJ1-4; D: .; size: .; V: TRBV5-1
CDR3: CASSSPVAGGAYEQYF; DNA: TGTGCCAGCAGCTCCCCAGTAGCGGGGGGTGCCTACGAGCAGTACTTC; J: TRBJ2-7; D: TRBD2; size: few; V: TRBV13
CDR3: CASSPRTGISGANVLTF; DNA: TGTGCCAGCAGCCCCCGGACAGGGATCTCTGGGGCCAACGTCCTGACTTTC; J: TRBJ2-6; D: TRBD1; size: .; V: TRBV7-9
CDR3: CASSYSQGTEAFF; DNA: TGTGCCAGCAGTTACTCTCAGGGAACTGAAGCTTTCTTT; J: TRBJ1-1; D: .; size: .; V: TRBV6-2/TRBV6-3
CDR3: CASSLGHTVNTEAFF; DNA: TGCGCCAGCAGCTTGGGGCATACAGTGAACACTGAAGCTTTCTTT; J: TRBJ1-1; D: .; size: .; V: TRBV5-1
CDR3: CASSFQGETNEKLFF; DNA: TGTGCCAGCAGCTTCCAGGGGGAAACCAATGAAAAACTGTTTTTT; J: TRBJ1-4; D: TRBD1; size: .; V: TRBV7-9
CDR3: CASSLGASRGFGYFTF; DNA: TGTGCCAGCAGCTTAGGAGCCTCCCGGGGGTTTGGGTATTTCACCTTC; J: TRBJ1-2; D: .; size: .; V: TRBV7-9
CDR3: CASSLGRAYGYTF; DNA: TGTGCCAGCAGTTTGGGGAGGGCCTATGGCTACACCTTC; J: TRBJ1-2; D: .; size: .; V: TRBV27
CDR3: CASSPGTLTNEKLFF; DNA: TGTGCCAGCAGCCCAGGGACACTAACTAATGAAAAACTGTTTTTT; J: TRBJ1-4; D: .; size: .; V: TRBV7-9
CDR3: CASSILGGYNEQFF; DNA: TGTGCCAGTAGTATATTGGGAGGGTACAATGAGCAGTTCTTC; J: TRBJ2-1; D: TRBD2; size: .; V: TRBV19
CDR3: CASSLALSDRELSSGTQYF; DNA: TGTGCCAGCAGCTTAGCTTTGTCGGACAGGGAGTTGTCCAGTGGTACGCAGTATTTT; J: TRBJ2-3; D: TRBD1; size: .; V: TRBV7-2
CDR3: CASSPGGRDSGANVLTF; DNA: TGTGCCAGCAGCCCAGGGGGTCGGGACTCTGGGGCCAACGTCCTGACTTTC; J: TRBJ2-6; D: TRBD1; size: .; V: TRBV7-9
CDR3: CASSPGQANTEAFF; DNA: TGTGCCAGCAGCCCGGGACAGGCCAACACTGAAGCTTTCTTT; J: TRBJ1-1; D: TRBD1; size: .; V: TRBV7-8
CDR3: CASSPGVGQPQHF; DNA: TGCGCCAGCAGCCCCGGGGTCGGACAGCCCCAGCATTTT; J: TRBJ1-5; D: .; size: once; V: TRBV5-1
CDR3: CALSRWEGGLETQYF; DNA: TGTGCCTTGTCAAGATGGGAGGGAGGGTTGGAGACCCAGTACTTC; J: TRBJ2-5; D: TRBD2; size: .; V: TRBV30
CDR3: CAWTRQGPYGYTF; DNA: TGTGCCTGGACCAGACAGGGGCCATATGGCTACACCTTC; J: TRBJ1-2; D: TRBD1; size: .; V: TRBV30
CDR3: CASTTGGRSAEQYF; DNA: TGTGCCAGCACTACCGGCGGCCGATCGGCCGAGCAGTACTTC; J: TRBJ2-7; D: .; size: .; V: TRBV19
CDR3: CASSQLTSGNTIYF; DNA: TGTGCCAGCAGCCAACTAACCTCTGGAAACACCATATATTTT; J: TRBJ1-3; D: .; size: .; V: TRBV14
CDR3: CASSLGLWRANYGYTF; DNA: TGTGCCAGCAGCTTAGGGCTTTGGAGAGCTAACTATGGCTACACCTTC; J: TRBJ1-2; D: .; size: .; V: TRBV7-2
CDR3: CASSFDGGANQPQHF; DNA: TGTGCCAGCAGTTTCGATGGGGGGGCCAATCAGCCCCAGCATTTT; J: TRBJ1-5; D: .; size: .; V: TRBV28
CDR3: CASSLVGTGVDYTF; DNA: TGTGCCAGCAGCTTAGTTGGGACAGGGGTAGACTACACCTTC; J: TRBJ1-2; D: TRBD1; size: .; V: TRBV7-2
CDR3: CASRNSGGNTGELFF; DNA: TGTGCCAGCAGGAATAGCGGGGGGAACACCGGGGAGCTGTTTTTT; J: TRBJ2-2; D: TRBD2; size: .; V: TRBV28
CDR3: CASSGTGRSAQYF; DNA: TGTGCCAGCAGTGGGACAGGGCGCTCGGCGCAGTATTTT; J: TRBJ2-3; D: TRBD1; size: .; V: TRBV2
CDR3: CASSLELSSSQYF; DNA: TGTGCCAGCAGTTTGGAACTATCTTCATCCCAGTACTTC; J: TRBJ2-5; D: .; size: .; V: TRBV27
CDR3: CASSPMGGTNEQFF; DNA: TGTGCCAGCAGCCCCATGGGGGGTACCAATGAGCAGTTCTTC; J: TRBJ2-1; D: .; size: .; V: TRBV3-1/TRBV3-2
CDR3: CASSFLGADQPQHF; DNA: TGTGCCAGCAGTTTTTTAGGGGCAGATCAGCCCCAGCATTTT; J: TRBJ1-5; D: .; size: .; V: TRBV27
CDR3: CASSLIRETQYF; DNA: TGTGCCAGCAGTTTAATCCGTGAGACCCAGTACTTC; J: TRBJ2-5; D: .; size: .; V: TRBV12-3/TRBV12-4
CDR3: CASSRAASPLHF; DNA: TGTGCCAGCAGCCGCGCTGCGTCACCCCTCCACTTT; J: TRBJ1-6; D: .; size: .; V: TRBV14
CDR3: CASRKTGGGGSNQPQHF; DNA: TGTGCCAGCAGAAAAACAGGGGGCGGTGGGAGCAATCAGCCCCAGCATTTT; J: TRBJ1-5; D: TRBD1; size: .; V: TRBV27
CDR3: CASSGGFRNEQFF; DNA: TGTGCCAGCTCCGGGGGGTTTAGGAATGAGCAGTTCTTC; J: TRBJ2-1; D: TRBD2; size: .; V: TRBV28
CDR3: CASSHRGRETQYF; DNA: TGTGCCAGTAGCCACAGGGGGCGCGAGACCCAGTACTTC; J: TRBJ2-5; D: TRBD1; size: .; V: TRBV19
CDR3: CASSLGQGNYEQYF; DNA: TGTGCCAGCAGTTTAGGACAGGGAAACTACGAGCAGTACTTC; J: TRBJ2-7; D: TRBD1; size: .; V: TRBV28
CDR3: CASSLGTERSSYNSPLHF; DNA: TGTGCCAGCAGCCTTGGGACAGAGAGGAGCTCCTATAATTCACCCCTCCACTTT; J: TRBJ1-6; D: TRBD1; size: .; V: TRBV3-1/TRBV3-2
CDR3: CASSQTVYRSIETQYF; DNA: TGTGCCAGCAGCCAAACGGTCTACCGATCCATAGAGACCCAGTACTTC; J: TRBJ2-5; D: .; size: .; V: TRBV3-1/TRBV3-2
CDR3: CASSRTGRNTEAFF; DNA: TGTGCCAGCAGTAGGACAGGGAGGAACACTGAAGCTTTCTTT; J: TRBJ1-1; D: TRBD1; size: .; V: TRBV27
CDR3: CASSQERQVLSRSYGYTF; DNA: TGCGCCAGCAGCCAAGAAAGGCAGGTGCTCAGCAGGTCCTATGGCTACACCTTC; J: TRBJ1-2; D: .; size: .; V: TRBV4-3
CDR3: CASSYRDRGQETQYF; DNA: TGTGCCAGCAGTTACCGGGACAGGGGCCAAGAGACCCAGTACTTC; J: TRBJ2-5; D: TRBD1; size: .; V: TRBV6-2/TRBV6-3